This T cell receptor (beta chain) is from a study of blood T cell repertoires in COVID-19. Study summary: In each case, the material was cDNA or gDNA derived from T cells, B-cell-depleted T cells, or PBMCs.

The CDR3 spans 13 residues. V lost 4 bases to trimming and J lost 0 bases, with 10 bases between them. Germline V lookup: CDR1 GTSNPN, CDR2 SVGIG (reference sequence). In the source study's methods: Amplifying reference gene primers gave estimates of nucleated cell counts. Sequenced by immunoSEQ multiplex PCR; TCRdb stores in-frame clones only, minus some. V and J calls and clone size are as listed in that table; D and trimming were resolved from the DNA. The table includes around 89,000 clones, 88% detected once. This chain uses TRBV30 with TRBJ2-7, with TRBD1 as a possible D gene (5 bases). The sequence was obtained from a man aged 55 to 70 with acute or convalescent COVID-19. Input material: peripheral blood. The DNA of the CDR3 is TGTGCCTGGAAAGGGGCGAGCTCCTACGAGCAGTACTTC. Translated: CAWKGASSYEQYF.